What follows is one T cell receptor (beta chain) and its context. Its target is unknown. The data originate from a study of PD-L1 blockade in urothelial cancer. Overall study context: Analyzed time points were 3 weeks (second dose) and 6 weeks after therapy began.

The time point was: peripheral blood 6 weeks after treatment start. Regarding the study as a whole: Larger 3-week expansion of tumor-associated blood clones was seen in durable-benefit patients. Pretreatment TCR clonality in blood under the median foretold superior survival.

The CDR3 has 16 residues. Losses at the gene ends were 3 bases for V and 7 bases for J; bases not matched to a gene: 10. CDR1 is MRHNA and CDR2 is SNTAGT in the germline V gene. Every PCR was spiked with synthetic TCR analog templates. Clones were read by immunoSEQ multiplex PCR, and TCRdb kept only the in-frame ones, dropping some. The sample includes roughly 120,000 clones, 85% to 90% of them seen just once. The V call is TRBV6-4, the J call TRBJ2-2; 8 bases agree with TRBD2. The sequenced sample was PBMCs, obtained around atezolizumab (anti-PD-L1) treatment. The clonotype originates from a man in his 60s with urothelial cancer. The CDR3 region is CASSEAPSGQGGELFF. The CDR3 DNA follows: TGTGCCAGCAGTGAAGCCCCTAGCGGGCAGGGCGGGGAGCTGTTTTTT.